This T cell receptor beta chain was retrieved from a study of prognosis after radiotherapy for stage I lung cancer. Overall study: Operability status for all non-small cell lung cancer patients was recorded as medically inoperable.

The study amplified the TCR beta CDR3 region from genomic DNA. This amplification was carried out by two rounds of multiplex PCR. Amplification in first-round PCR relied on primers specific to each TRBV and TRBJ gene. In TCRdb, the multiplex PCR reads were re-called with MiXCR into one record per CDR3 protein. The sample holds some 39,000 distinct CDR3 sequences, roughly a quarter seen once. V was pared by 6 bases and J by 7 bases, with 25 bases between. This CDR3 comprises 18 residues. The germline CDR1 and CDR2 sequences are LNHDA and SQIVND (reference sequence). The sample consisted of PBMCs, taken before or after stereotactic body radiation therapy (not recorded which). The V call is TRBV19, the J call TRBJ1-6; no clear D. This clonotype originated in a donor aged 50 or older with non-small cell lung cancer. CDR3 sequence: CASSRVGGRSVSNSPLHF. The CDR3 DNA is TGTGCCAGTAGCCGCGTGGGAGGGAGGTCAGTCTCCAATTCACCCCTCCACTTT.